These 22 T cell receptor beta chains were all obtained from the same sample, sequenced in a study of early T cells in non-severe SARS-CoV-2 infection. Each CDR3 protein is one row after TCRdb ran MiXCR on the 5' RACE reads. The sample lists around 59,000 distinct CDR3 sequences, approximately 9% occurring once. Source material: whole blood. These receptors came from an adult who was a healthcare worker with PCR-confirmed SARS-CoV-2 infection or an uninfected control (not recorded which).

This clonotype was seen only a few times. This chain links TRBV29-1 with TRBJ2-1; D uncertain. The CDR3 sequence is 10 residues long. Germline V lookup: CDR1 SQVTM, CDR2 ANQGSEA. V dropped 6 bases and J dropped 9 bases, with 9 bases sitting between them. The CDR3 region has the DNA TGCAGCGTCGGGTATGCTGAGCAGTTCTTC. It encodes CSVGYAEQFF.

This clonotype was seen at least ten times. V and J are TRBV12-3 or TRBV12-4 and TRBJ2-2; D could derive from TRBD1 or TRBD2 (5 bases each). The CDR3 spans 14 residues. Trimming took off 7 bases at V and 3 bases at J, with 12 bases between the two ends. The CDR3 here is CASNIGGYTGELFF. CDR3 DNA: TGTGCCAGCAACATTGGGGGTTACACCGGGGAGCTGTTTTTT.

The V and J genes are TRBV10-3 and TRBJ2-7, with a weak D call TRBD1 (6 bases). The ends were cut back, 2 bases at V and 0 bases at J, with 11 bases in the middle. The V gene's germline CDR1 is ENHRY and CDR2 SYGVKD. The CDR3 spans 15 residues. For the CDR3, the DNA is TGTGCCATCAGTGAGCCCGGACAGACCTCCTACGAGCAGTACTTC. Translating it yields CAISEPGQTSYEQYF.

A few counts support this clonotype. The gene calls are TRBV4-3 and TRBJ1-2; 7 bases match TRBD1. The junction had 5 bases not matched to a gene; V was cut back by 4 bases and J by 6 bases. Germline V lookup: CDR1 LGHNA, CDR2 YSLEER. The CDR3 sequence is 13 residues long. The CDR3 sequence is CASSRTGEDGYTF. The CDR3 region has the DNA TGCGCCAGCAGCCGCACAGGGGAGGATGGCTACACCTTC.

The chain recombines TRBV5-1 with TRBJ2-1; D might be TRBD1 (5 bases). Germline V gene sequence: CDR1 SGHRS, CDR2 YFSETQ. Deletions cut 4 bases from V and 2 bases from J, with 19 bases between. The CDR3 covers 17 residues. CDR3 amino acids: CASSPTDRPGTYNEQFF. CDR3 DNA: TGCGCCAGCAGCCCAACCGATAGGCCAGGGACCTACAATGAGCAGTTCTTC.

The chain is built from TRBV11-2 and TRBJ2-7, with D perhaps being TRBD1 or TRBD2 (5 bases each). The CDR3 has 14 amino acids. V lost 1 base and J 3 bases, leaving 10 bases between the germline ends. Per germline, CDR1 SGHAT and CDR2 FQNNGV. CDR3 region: CASSLVTADYEQYF. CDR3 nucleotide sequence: TGTGCCAGCAGCTTAGTGACAGCGGACTACGAGCAGTACTTC. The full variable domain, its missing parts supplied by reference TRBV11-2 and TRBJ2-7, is EAGVAQSPRYKIIEKRQSVAFWCNPISGHATLYWYQQILGQGPKLLIQFQNNGVVDDSQLPKDRFSAERLKGVDSTLKIQPAKLEDSAVYLCASSLVTADYEQYFGPGTRLTVT.

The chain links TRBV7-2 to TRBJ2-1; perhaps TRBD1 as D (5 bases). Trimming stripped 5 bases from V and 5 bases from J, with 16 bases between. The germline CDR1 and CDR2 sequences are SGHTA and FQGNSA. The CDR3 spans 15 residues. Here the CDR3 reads CASSPSQTANNEQFF. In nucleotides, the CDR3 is TGTGCCAGCAGCCCTAGTCAGACAGCCAACAATGAGCAGTTCTTC.

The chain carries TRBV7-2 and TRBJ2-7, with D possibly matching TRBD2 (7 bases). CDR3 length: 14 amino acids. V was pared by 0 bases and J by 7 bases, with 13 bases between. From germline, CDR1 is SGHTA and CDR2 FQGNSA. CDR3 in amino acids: CASSLAGRGYEQYF. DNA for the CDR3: TGTGCCAGCAGCTTAGCGGGGAGGGGGTATGAGCAGTACTTC.

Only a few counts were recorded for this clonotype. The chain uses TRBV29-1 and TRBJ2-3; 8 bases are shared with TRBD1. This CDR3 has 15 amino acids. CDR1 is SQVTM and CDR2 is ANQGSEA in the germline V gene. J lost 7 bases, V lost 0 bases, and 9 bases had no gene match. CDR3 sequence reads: CSVEDYAGGGNTQYF. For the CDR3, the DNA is TGCAGCGTTGAAGATTACGCAGGGGGCGGGAATACGCAGTATTTT.

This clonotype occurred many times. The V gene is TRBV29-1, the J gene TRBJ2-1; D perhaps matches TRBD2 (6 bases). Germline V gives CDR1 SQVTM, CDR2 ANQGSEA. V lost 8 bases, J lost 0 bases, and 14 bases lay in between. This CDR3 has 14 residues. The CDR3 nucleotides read TGCAGCACCCGAGCGGGCGTCTCCTACAATGAGCAGTTCTTC. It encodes CSTRAGVSYNEQFF.

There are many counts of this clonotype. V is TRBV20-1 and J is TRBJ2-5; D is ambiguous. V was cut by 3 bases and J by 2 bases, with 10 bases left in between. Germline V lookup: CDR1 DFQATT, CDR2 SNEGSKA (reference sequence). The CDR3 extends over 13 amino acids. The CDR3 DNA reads TGCAGTGCTAGGGGGTGGGGACAAGAGACCCAGTACTTC. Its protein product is CSARGWGQETQYF.

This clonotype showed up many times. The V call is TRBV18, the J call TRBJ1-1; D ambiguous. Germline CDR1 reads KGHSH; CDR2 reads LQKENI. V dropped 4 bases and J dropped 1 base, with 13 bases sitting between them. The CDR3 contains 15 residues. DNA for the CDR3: TGTGCCAGCTCACAAGGGATTCTGGGGAACACTGAAGCTTTCTTT. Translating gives CASSQGILGNTEAFF. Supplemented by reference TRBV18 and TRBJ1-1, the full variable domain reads NAGVMQNPRHLVRRRGQEARLRCSPMKGHSHVYWYRQLPEEGLKFMVYLQKENIIDESGMPKERFSAEFPKEGPSILRIQQVVRGDSAAYFCASSQGILGNTEAFFGQGTRLTVV.

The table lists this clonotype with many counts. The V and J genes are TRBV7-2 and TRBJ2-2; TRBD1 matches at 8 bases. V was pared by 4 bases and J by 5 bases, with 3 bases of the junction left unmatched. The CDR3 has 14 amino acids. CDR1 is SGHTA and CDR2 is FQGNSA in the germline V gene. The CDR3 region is CASSWTGRTGELFF. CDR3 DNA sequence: TGTGCCAGCAGCTGGACAGGGCGGACCGGGGAGCTGTTTTTT.

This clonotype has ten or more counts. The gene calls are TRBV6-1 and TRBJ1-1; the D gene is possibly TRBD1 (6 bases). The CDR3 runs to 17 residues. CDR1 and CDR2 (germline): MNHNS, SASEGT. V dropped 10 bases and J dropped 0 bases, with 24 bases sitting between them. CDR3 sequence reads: CATSDPRGAGMNTEAFF. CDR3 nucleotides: TGTGCCACTTCAGATCCTCGGGGGGCGGGGATGAACACTGAAGCTTTCTTT.

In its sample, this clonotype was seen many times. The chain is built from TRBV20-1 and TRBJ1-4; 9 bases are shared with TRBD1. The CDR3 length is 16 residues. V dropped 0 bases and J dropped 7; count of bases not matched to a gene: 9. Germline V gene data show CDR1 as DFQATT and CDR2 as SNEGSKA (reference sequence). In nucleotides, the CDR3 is TGCAGTGCTAGAGATCCAGGGGGACAGGGTGGTGAAAAACTGTTTTTT. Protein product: CSARDPGGQGGEKLFF.

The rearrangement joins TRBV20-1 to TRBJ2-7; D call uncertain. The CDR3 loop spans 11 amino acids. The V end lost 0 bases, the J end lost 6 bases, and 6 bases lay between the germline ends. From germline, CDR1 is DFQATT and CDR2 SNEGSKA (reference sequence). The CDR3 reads CSARDQFEQYF. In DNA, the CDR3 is TGCAGTGCTAGAGACCAGTTCGAGCAGTACTTC.

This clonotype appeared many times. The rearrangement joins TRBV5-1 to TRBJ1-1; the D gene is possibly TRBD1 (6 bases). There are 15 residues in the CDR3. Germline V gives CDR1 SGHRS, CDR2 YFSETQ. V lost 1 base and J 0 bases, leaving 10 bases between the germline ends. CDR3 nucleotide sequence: TGCGCCAGCAGCTTGATGGGGGCGGTGAACACTGAAGCTTTCTTT. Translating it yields CASSLMGAVNTEAFF.

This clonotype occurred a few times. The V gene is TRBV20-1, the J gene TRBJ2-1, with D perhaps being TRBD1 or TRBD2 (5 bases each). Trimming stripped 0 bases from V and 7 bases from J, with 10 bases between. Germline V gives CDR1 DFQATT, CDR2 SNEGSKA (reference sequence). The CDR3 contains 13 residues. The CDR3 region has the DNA TGCAGTGCTAGAGAGGGGGTGGTGAATGAGCAGTTCTTC. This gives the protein CSAREGVVNEQFF.

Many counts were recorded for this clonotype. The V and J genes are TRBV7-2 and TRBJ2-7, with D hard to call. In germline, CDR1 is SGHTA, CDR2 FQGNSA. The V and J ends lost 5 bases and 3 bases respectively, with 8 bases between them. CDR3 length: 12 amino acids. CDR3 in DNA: TGTGCCAGCAGCCGAAACGACTACGAGCAGTACTTC. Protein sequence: CASSRNDYEQYF.

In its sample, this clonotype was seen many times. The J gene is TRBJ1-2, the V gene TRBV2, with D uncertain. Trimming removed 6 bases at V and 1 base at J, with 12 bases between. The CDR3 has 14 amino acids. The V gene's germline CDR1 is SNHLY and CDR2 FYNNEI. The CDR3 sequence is CASRETENNYGYTF. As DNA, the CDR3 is TGTGCCAGCAGGGAGACGGAAAATAACTATGGCTACACCTTC.

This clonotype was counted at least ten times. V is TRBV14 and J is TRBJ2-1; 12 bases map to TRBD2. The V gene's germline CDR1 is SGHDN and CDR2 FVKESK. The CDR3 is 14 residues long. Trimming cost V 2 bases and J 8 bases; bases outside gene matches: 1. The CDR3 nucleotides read TGTGCCAGCAGCCAACTAGCGGGAGGGGATGAGCAGTTCTTC. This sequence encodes CASSQLAGGDEQFF. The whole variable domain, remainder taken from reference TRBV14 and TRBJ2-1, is EAGVTQFPSHSVIEKGQTVTLRCDPISGHDNLYWYRRVMGKEIKFLLHFVKESKQDESGMPNNRFLAERTGGTYSTLKVQPAELEDSGVYFCASSQLAGGDEQFFGPGTRLTVL.

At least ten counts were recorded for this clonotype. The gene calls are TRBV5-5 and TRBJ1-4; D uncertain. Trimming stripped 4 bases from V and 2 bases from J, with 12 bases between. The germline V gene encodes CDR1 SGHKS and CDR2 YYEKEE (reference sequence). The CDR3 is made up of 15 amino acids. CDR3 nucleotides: TGTGCCAGCAGCAGACCGGGAGCCACTAATGAAAAACTGTTTTTT. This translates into CASSRPGATNEKLFF.